Presented here are 20 T cell receptor beta chains from one specimen sequenced in a study of shared clonotypes between healthy human individuals. Sequencing used immunoSEQ multiplex PCR; TCRdb keeps in-frame clones, though not all of them. The data contain approximately 1.1 million clones, around 78% of them singletons. The sequencing input was memory CD4+ T cells from PBMCs. Indicated subset: CD45RA-negative fraction. The source is a man between 18 and 35 years old in good health. Some clones in this sample may be carry-over from other donors' samples.

This clone appeared many times. The genes are TRBV28 and TRBJ2-7; no firm D call. Trimming removed 2 bases from V and 7 bases from J, with 15 bases in between. CDR1 and CDR2 from the germline V gene are MDHEN and SYDVKM. The CDR3 has 14 amino acids. CDR3 in DNA: TGTGCCAGCAGTTTAGCCACAGCCCAGTGGGAGCAGTACTTC. Its protein is CASSLATAQWEQYF.

The chain links TRBV9 to TRBJ2-7; 10 nucleotides agree with TRBD2. With V trimmed by 4 bases and J by 9 bases, 13 bases remained unmatched. CDR3 length: 15 amino acids. Germline V gene data show CDR1 as SGDLS and CDR2 as YYNGEE. DNA of the CDR3: TGTGCCAGCAGCCCACCTGGGCTAGCGGGAGATAGGCAGTACTTC. Translation gives CASSPPGLAGDRQYF.

The J gene is TRBJ2-5, the V gene TRBV6-1, with D possibly TRBD2 on 5 matching bases. Looked up from germline, CDR1 is MNHNS and CDR2 is SASEGT. The CDR3 runs to 15 residues. V was clipped by 1 base and J by 0 bases, with 9 bases between them. The CDR3 nucleotides are TGTGCCAGCAGTGAAGGTCGGAGGTACCAAGAGACCCAGTACTTC. Translated, it gives CASSEGRRYQETQYF.

This chain links TRBV4-2 with TRBJ1-1; D not resolved. The V end was cut by 0 bases, the J end by 2 bases, with 13 bases between. Germline lookup yields CDR1 LGHNA and CDR2 YNFKEQ. The CDR3 runs 16 residues. CDR3: CASSQDLAAGNTEAFF. In nucleotides, the CDR3 is TGTGCCAGCAGCCAAGACTTGGCAGCGGGTAACACTGAAGCTTTCTTT.

With regard to this clone: The identical CDR3 is also encoded by other nucleotide sequences in the sample. V and J are TRBV7-2 and TRBJ2-1; the D gene is possibly TRBD1 (5 bases). This CDR3 has 15 residues. V lost 5 bases to trimming and J lost 0 bases, with 11 bases between them. Germline V gene sequence: CDR1 SGHTA, CDR2 FQGNSA. CDR3 loop: CASSLTRDSYNEQFF. CDR3 DNA: TGTGCCAGCAGCCTCACCAGGGACTCCTACAATGAGCAGTTCTTC.

The CDR3 region is CASTSLGEGNEKLFF. The CDR3 DNA follows: TGTGCCAGCACCTCACTGGGGGAGGGTAATGAAAAACTGTTTTTT. V usage is TRBV28 and J usage is TRBJ1-4; possible D gene TRBD1, 5 bases. CDR3 length equals 15 residues. Trimming took off 7 bases at V and 4 bases at J, with 16 bases between the two ends. Germline CDR1 reads MDHEN; CDR2 reads SYDVKM.

This chain connects TRBV19 to TRBJ2-7; D is unclear. The ends were cut back, 5 bases at V and 0 bases at J, with 11 bases in the middle. In germline, CDR1 is LNHDA, CDR2 SQIVND (reference sequence). The CDR3 consists of 14 residues. The CDR3 is CASSRRTFSYEQYF. In nucleotides, the CDR3 is TGTGCCAGTAGTCGAAGGACGTTCTCCTACGAGCAGTACTTC.

CDR3: CASSQDRGDEKLFF. For the CDR3, the DNA is TGTGCCAGCAGTCAGGACAGGGGGGACGAAAAACTGTTTTTT. This chain links TRBV28 with TRBJ1-4; TRBD1 aligns across 10 bases. The CDR3 extends over 14 amino acids. CDR1 is MDHEN and CDR2 is SYDVKM in the germline V gene. Germline trimming cut 5 bases from V and 8 bases from J; bases unmatched to any gene: 5.

The chain combines TRBV18 with TRBJ1-5; TRBD1 might be the D (5 bases). The germline CDR1 and CDR2 sequences are KGHSH and LQKENI. V was pared by 6 bases and J by 7 bases, with 19 bases between. CDR3 length: 15 residues. The CDR3 here is CASSLTRGGTQPQHF. Written as DNA, the CDR3 is TGTGCCAGCTCCCTGACTCGTGGGGGGACCCAGCCCCAGCATTTT.

The genes are TRBV11-2 and TRBJ1-2, with 10 nucleotides matching TRBD1. Losses at the gene ends were 5 bases for V and 4 bases for J; bases not matched to a gene: 10. This CDR3 region has 16 residues. In germline, CDR1 is SGHAT, CDR2 FQNNGV. The DNA for the CDR3 is TGTGCCAGCAGCCCTGACTTTGGGACAGGGGTCTATGGCTACACCTTC. Protein: CASSPDFGTGVYGYTF.

The chain combines TRBV4-2 with TRBJ2-5, with 9 bases that match TRBD2. Germline V gene data show CDR1 as LGHNA and CDR2 as YNFKEQ. V lost 4 bases and J lost 2; bases outside the gene matches: 5. CDR3 size: 15 residues. The CDR3 sequence is CASSRTLAGQETQYF. CDR3 DNA: TGTGCCAGCAGCCGAACCCTAGCGGGGCAAGAGACCCAGTACTTC.

The V and J genes are TRBV5-1 and TRBJ1-2, with 8 bases lining up with TRBD1. The CDR3 is 14 residues long. CDR1 SGHRS and CDR2 YFSETQ come from the germline V gene. J was trimmed by 5 bases and V by 1 base; bases with no gene match: 4. The chain's CDR3 is CASSLQGAIYGYTF. DNA of the CDR3: TGCGCCAGCAGCTTGCAGGGGGCGATTTATGGCTACACCTTC.

This rearrangement joins TRBV28 to TRBJ1-2, with 8 bases matching TRBD1. J was trimmed by 4 bases and V by 6 bases; bases with no gene match: 10. The CDR3 sequence is 15 residues long. Per germline, CDR1 MDHEN and CDR2 SYDVKM. The CDR3 DNA is TGTGCCAGCAGCCAAACAATCCAGGGGGCCTATGGCTACACCTTC. This gives the protein CASSQTIQGAYGYTF.

The gene calls are TRBV7-8 and TRBJ2-1; D is unresolved. V lost 3 bases to trimming and J lost 6 bases, with 9 bases between them. The germline V gene encodes CDR1 SGHVS and CDR2 FQNEAQ. This CDR3 region has 13 residues. CDR3 coding DNA: TGTGCCAGCAGCTTCATGTCGGGCAATGAGCAGTTCTTC. Residues: CASSFMSGNEQFF.

This clone was seen a few times. The rearrangement links TRBV27 to TRBJ1-5; D is perhaps TRBD1 (5 bases). The CDR3 spans 15 residues. Per the germline V gene, CDR1 is MNHEY and CDR2 is SMNVEV (reference sequence). The V end lost 8 bases, the J end lost 7 bases, and 21 bases lay between the germline ends. CDR3 DNA: TGTGCCAGCGCCCTGGCAGGGTGGACGGGACAGCCCCAGCATTTT. It is translated as CASALAGWTGQPQHF.

CDR3 in DNA: TGTGCCAGCAGGTTCGCAGCAAAAGAGGGAGGCTACACCTTC. It is translated as CASRFAAKEGGYTF. This rearrangement joins TRBV2 to TRBJ1-2; D gene ambiguous. Germline V lookup: CDR1 SNHLY, CDR2 FYNNEI. CDR3 length: 14 amino acids. The germline V and J ends were trimmed by 6 bases and 8 bases, with 19 bases remaining between them.

The chain has TRBV4-1 and TRBJ2-5; 9 nucleotides line up with TRBD2. This CDR3 is 16 amino acids long. V was pared by 8 bases and J by 5 bases, with 15 bases of the junction left unmatched. Germline V gene data show CDR1 as MGHRA and CDR2 as YSYEKL. In DNA, the CDR3 is TGCGCCAGCTCCGGCGGGAGGGCCGTACTAACCGAGACCCAGTACTTC. As protein: CASSGGRAVLTETQYF.

A single count supports this clone. The V gene is TRBV14, the J gene TRBJ2-5; TRBD2 agrees at 14 bases. The CDR3 is 17 residues long. The V gene's germline CDR1 is SGHDN and CDR2 FVKESK. V lost 1 base to trimming and J lost 5 bases; unmatched junction nucleotides: 6. The CDR3: CASSQARTSGRSETQYF. CDR3 sequence (DNA): TGTGCCAGCAGCCAAGCTCGGACTAGCGGGAGGTCGGAGACCCAGTACTTC. Full variable domain (outside the CDR3, taken from reference TRBV14 and TRBJ2-5): EAGVTQFPSHSVIEKGQTVTLRCDPISGHDNLYWYRRVMGKEIKFLLHFVKESKQDESGMPNNRFLAERTGGTYSTLKVQPAELEDSGVYFCASSQARTSGRSETQYFGPGTRLLVL.

This clone was seen a few times. This chain joins TRBV18 and TRBJ1-1, with D maybe TRBD1 (6 bases). Germline V CDR1 and CDR2: KGHSH, LQKENI. This CDR3 spans 13 amino acids. V lost 9 bases and J 7 bases, leaving 18 bases between the germline ends. The CDR3 region has the DNA TGTGCCAGTCGGACGGGGGCGGGTAGTGAAGCTTTCTTT. Residues: CASRTGAGSEAFF.

Concerning this clone itself: This sample includes further DNA sequences coding for the same CDR3. This chain connects TRBV5-1 to TRBJ1-4, with D uncertain. Germline CDR1 reads SGHRS; CDR2 reads YFSETQ. The CDR3 has 14 amino acids. Trimming cost V 0 bases and J 4 bases, with 7 bases left between them. CDR3 in DNA: TGCGCCAGCAGCTTGGGACTGAGTAATGAAAAACTGTTTTTT. Translating it yields CASSLGLSNEKLFF.